This T cell receptor (beta chain) appears in the sequencing data of a study of cytomegalovirus exposure and HLA in healthy donors. Across the study: From about 179 million T cells, an earlier analysis saw roughly 110 million unique TCR beta sequences.

This CDR3 region has 15 residues. Germline V CDR1 and CDR2: MNHNS, SASEGT. V gave up 10 bases and J gave up 7 bases; unmatched junction bases: 19. It was with 60 Vbeta and 13 Jbeta primers that the PCR ran. As originally analysed: The count from a later analysis was 60 million to 85 million unique TCR beta chains, some 10 million of them shared. Only in-frame clones appear in the TCRdb table, and some are missing; sequencing was by immunoSEQ multiplex PCR. V and J calls and clone size are those listed in that table; D and trimming were worked out from the DNA. The table shows fewer than 250,000 clones, with over 75% occurring only once. On this clone itself: No antigen is known for it.

Study-wide findings and caveats: Sequencing likely produced, as an artifact, a cluster of highly shared sequence variants. Published work reported that the classifier diagnosed cytomegalovirus status with high specificity and sensitivity.

The V and J genes are TRBV6-1 and TRBJ2-7, with 7 bases identical to TRBD2. The sample consisted of PBMCs. This sequence was found in a girl aged 2 to 10 in good health and CMV-seronegative. The CDR3 protein is CAIRGGGSLAREQYF. The CDR3 nucleotides are TGTGCCATCCGTGGGGGGGGAAGTCTTGCCAGGGAGCAGTACTTC.